This is a list of T cell receptor beta chains from one sample in a study of cytomegalovirus exposure and HLA in healthy donors. Sequenced by immunoSEQ multiplex PCR; TCRdb stores in-frame clones only, minus some. The sample lists about 130,000 clones, around 77% occurring once. Material for sequencing was PBMCs. The receptors stem from a man aged 25-40 years in good health and CMV-seronegative. The CDR3 runs from the conserved cysteine through the conserved F or W. The D gene is left open where the match is weak. Rows give clone size only sometimes, using once, few, many, or a class for an expanded clone.

clone size,J gene,D gene,V gene,CDR3 protein,CDR3 DNA
-,TRBJ2-2,TRBD1,TRBV7-9,CARRNWTGNTGELFF,TGTGCCAGGAGGAACTGGACAGGAAACACCGGGGAGCTGTTTTTT
-,TRBJ2-7,-,TRBV29-1,CSVTPPGVSYEQYF,TGCAGCGTTACACCCCCAGGGGTCTCCTACGAGCAGTACTTC
-,TRBJ1-2,TRBD1,TRBV29-1,CSSTSGQGRGYGYTF,TGCAGCTCTACCTCCGGACAGGGCAGGGGGTATGGCTACACCTTC
-,TRBJ2-7,TRBD2,TRBV6-5,CASSRLAEPYEQYF,TGTGCCAGCAGTAGACTAGCGGAGCCCTACGAGCAGTACTTC
-,TRBJ2-1,-,TRBV29-1,CSSPGSPHNEQFF,TGCAGCTCACCGGGGTCCCCCCACAATGAGCAGTTCTTC
-,TRBJ2-7,TRBD1,TRBV15,CATSRGRTGGGEQYF,TGTGCCACCAGCCGAGGCCGGACAGGGGGCGGCGAGCAGTACTTC
-,TRBJ2-1,-,TRBV19,CASSIDGGNVNEQFF,TGTGCCAGTAGTATAGATGGGGGGAACGTCAATGAGCAGTTCTTC
-,TRBJ2-5,-,TRBV6-5,CASTDRARRTQYF,TGTGCCAGCACCGACAGAGCAAGAAGGACCCAGTACTTC
few,TRBJ2-2,-,TRBV19,CASSWGGTGELFF,TGTGCCAGTTCTTGGGGAGGCACCGGGGAGCTGTTTTTT
few,TRBJ2-4,-,TRBV7-2,CASSLGVGGPPNIQYF,TGTGCCAGCAGCTTAGGGGTCGGCGGTCCCCCTAACATTCAGTACTTC
once,TRBJ2-1,TRBD2,TRBV4-2,CASSQDRSGSYNEQFF,TGTGCCAGCAGCCAAGATAGGAGCGGGAGCTACAATGAGCAGTTCTTC
-,TRBJ2-1,TRBD2,TRBV5-1,CASSSRTSGGGGNEQFF,TGCGCCAGCAGCTCGCGGACTAGCGGGGGGGGCGGCAATGAGCAGTTCTTC
-,TRBJ1-4,-,TRBV6-5,CASSYAGDKLFF,TGTGCCAGCAGTTACGCGGGGGATAAACTGTTTTTT
-,TRBJ2-7,-,TRBV19,CASSNADEQYF,TGTGCCAGTAGTAACGCGGACGAGCAGTACTTC
-,TRBJ1-4,-,TRBV6-5,CASRSPSESEKLFF,TGTGCCAGCAGGTCGCCATCCGAGAGTGAAAAACTGTTTTTT
-,TRBJ2-3,TRBD2,TRBV7-6,CASSLAPRPGGQDTQYF,TGTGCCAGCAGCTTAGCGCCCCGTCCGGGGGGTCAAGATACGCAGTATTTT
-,TRBJ2-7,TRBD1,TRBV5-1,CASSLGDRAGEQYF,TGCGCCAGCAGCTTGGGGGACAGGGCTGGAGAGCAGTACTTC
-,TRBJ2-7,-,TRBV7-8,CASSPAVGSSYEQYF,TGTGCCAGCAGCCCAGCGGTCGGGAGCTCCTACGAGCAGTACTTC
-,TRBJ2-3,TRBD1,TRBV5-1,CASSLLGLAQQGGDTQYF,TGCGCCAGCAGCTTGTTAGGCCTAGCGCAACAGGGGGGAGATACGCAGTATTTT
-,TRBJ2-1,TRBD1,TRBV10-3,CAISPQGAVYNEQFF,TGTGCCATCAGTCCCCAGGGGGCAGTTTACAATGAGCAGTTCTTC
few,TRBJ2-1,TRBD2,TRBV15,CATSRTSGGANEQFF,TGTGCCACCAGCAGAACTAGCGGGGGGGCCAATGAGCAGTTCTTC
few,TRBJ2-7,-,TRBV25-1,CASSDSEQYF,TGTGCCAGCAGTGACAGCGAGCAGTACTTC
-,TRBJ2-6,TRBD2,TRBV15,CATSRTLAGGPGGANVLTF,TGTGCCACCAGCAGAACGTTAGCGGGAGGGCCTGGTGGGGCCAACGTCCTGACTTTC
-,TRBJ2-2,-,TRBV4-2,CASSQEVREHTGELFF,TGTGCCAGCAGCCAAGAAGTCCGAGAGCACACCGGGGAGCTGTTTTTT
-,TRBJ2-5,-,TRBV10-3,CAISEYRRDTEETQYF,TGTGCCATCAGTGAGTACCGACGGGACACCGAAGAGACCCAGTACTTC
-,TRBJ2-2,TRBD2,TRBV6-5,CASGTSGSPTGELFF,TGTGCCAGCGGAACTAGCGGGAGTCCCACCGGGGAGCTGTTTTTT
few,TRBJ2-2,-,TRBV19,CASRRDRNTGELFF,TGTGCCAGTAGGCGGGACAGAAACACCGGGGAGCTGTTTTTT
few,TRBJ1-2,-,TRBV6-5,CASSYSSDYGYTF,TGTGCCAGCAGTTACTCGTCAGACTATGGCTACACCTTC
-,TRBJ2-5,-,TRBV2,CASREEETQYF,TGTGCCAGCCGAGAGGAAGAGACCCAGTACTTC
-,TRBJ2-2,-,TRBV27,CASSFVLGGVTGELFF,TGTGCCAGCAGTTTTGTTCTCGGCGGGGTCACCGGGGAGCTGTTTTTT
-,TRBJ2-3,-,TRBV20-1,CSASFDSWQYF,TGCAGTGCTAGCTTTGACTCGTGGCAGTATTTT
-,TRBJ1-4,-,TRBV6-5,CASSPGRELFF,TGTGCCAGCAGTCCTGGGAGGGAACTGTTTTTT
few,TRBJ1-1,-,TRBV12-5,CASGWPPACVNTEAFF,TGTGCTAGTGGTTGGCCCCCTGCCTGTGTGAACACTGAAGCTTTCTTT
few,TRBJ1-4,TRBD1,TRBV6-6,CASSGRGQEKLFF,TGTGCCAGCAGTGGCAGGGGGCAAGAAAAACTGTTTTTT
-,TRBJ1-1,-,TRBV28,CASSLWGGDTEAFF,TGTGCCAGCAGTTTATGGGGGGGGGACACTGAAGCTTTCTTT
-,TRBJ2-1,TRBD2,TRBV9,CASTPSRVAGSYNEQFF,TGTGCCAGCACCCCATCGCGGGTAGCGGGCTCCTACAATGAGCAGTTCTTC
-,TRBJ1-1,-,TRBV19,CASSIGGAGTEAFF,TGTGCCAGTAGTATTGGAGGGGCCGGTACTGAAGCTTTCTTT
-,TRBJ1-4,-,TRBV28,CASSGASTTNEKLFF,TGTGCCAGCAGTGGTGCTAGCACAACTAATGAAAAACTGTTTTTT
-,TRBJ2-2,TRBD2,TRBV4-1,CASSQVTAGVNTGELFF,TGCGCCAGCAGCCAAGTAACGGCGGGAGTAAACACCGGGGAGCTGTTTTTT
-,TRBJ1-4,-,TRBV4-1,CASSQENYDGRLPLAEKLFF,TGCGCCAGCAGCCAAGAAAACTATGATGGTCGCCTACCCCTTGCCGAAAAACTGTTTTTT
-,TRBJ1-1,TRBD1,TRBV25-1,CASTTGGSNTEAFF,TGTGCCAGCACTACAGGGGGAAGCAACACTGAAGCTTTCTTT
-,TRBJ1-2,-,TRBV7-2,CASSPSVGTYGYTF,TGTGCCAGCAGCCCCTCCGTGGGGACTTATGGCTACACCTTC
-,TRBJ2-5,-,TRBV6-5,CASSPGREQYF,TGTGCCAGCAGTCCTGGACGGGAGCAGTACTTC
-,TRBJ2-7,TRBD1,TRBV28,CASSSGGGEQYF,TGTGCCAGCAGTTCAGGGGGTGGGGAGCAGTACTTC
once,TRBJ2-7,TRBD2,TRBV7-7,CASSPGLAGVGEQYF,TGTGCTAGCAGCCCCGGACTAGCGGGAGTCGGCGAGCAGTACTTC
once,TRBJ1-5,TRBD1,TRBV4-1,CASSQRDRDPQPQHF,TGCGCCAGCAGCCAAAGAGACAGGGATCCCCAGCCCCAGCATTTT
-,TRBJ2-1,TRBD2,TRBV5-4,CASSLASGIAYNEQFF,TGTGCCAGCAGCTTAGCTAGCGGGATCGCCTACAATGAGCAGTTCTTC
-,TRBJ2-6,TRBD1,TRBV4-1,CASSPTDRAGANVLTF,TGCGCCAGCAGCCCGACCGACAGGGCCGGGGCCAACGTCCTGACTTTC
-,TRBJ1-3,-,TRBV6-6,CAIAGTGNTIYF,TGTGCCATCGCCGGGACTGGAAACACCATATATTTT
-,TRBJ1-6,-,TRBV2,CASTKPGQLNSPLHF,TGTGCCAGCACCAAGCCGGGACAACTGAATTCACCCCTCCACTTT
-,TRBJ2-2,-,TRBV5-1,CASSLSPGNTGELFF,TGCGCCAGCAGCTTGTCTCCGGGGAACACCGGGGAGCTGTTTTTT
-,TRBJ2-1,-,TRBV15,CATSRELGNEQFF,TGTGCCACCAGCAGAGAGCTCGGGAATGAGCAGTTCTTC
-,TRBJ1-4,-,TRBV6-6,CASSYSRGLREKLFF,TGTGCCAGCAGTTACTCGCGGGGGTTGAGGGAAAAACTGTTTTTT
-,TRBJ2-1,TRBD2,TRBV6-4,CASYGLAGGGGEQFF,TGTGCCAGCTACGGACTAGCGGGAGGAGGGGGTGAGCAGTTCTTC